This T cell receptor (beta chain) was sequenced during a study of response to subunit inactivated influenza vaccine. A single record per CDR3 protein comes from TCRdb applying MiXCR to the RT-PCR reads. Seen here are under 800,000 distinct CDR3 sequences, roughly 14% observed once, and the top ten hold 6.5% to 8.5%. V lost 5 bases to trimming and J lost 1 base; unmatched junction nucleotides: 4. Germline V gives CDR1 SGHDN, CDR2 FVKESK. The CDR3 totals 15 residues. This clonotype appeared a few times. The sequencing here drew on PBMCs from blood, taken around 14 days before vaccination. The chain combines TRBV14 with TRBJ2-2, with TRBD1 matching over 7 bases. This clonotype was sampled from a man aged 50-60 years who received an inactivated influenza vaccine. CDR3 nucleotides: TGTGCCAGCAGCTGGACAGGAAAGAACACCGGGGAGCTGTTTTTT. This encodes CASSWTGKNTGELFF. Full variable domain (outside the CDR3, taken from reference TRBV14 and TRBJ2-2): EAGVTQFPSHSVIEKGQTVTLRCDPISGHDNLYWYRRVMGKEIKFLLHFVKESKQDESGMPNNRFLAERTGGTYSTLKVQPAELEDSGVYFCASSWTGKNTGELFFGEGSRLTVL.